These 26 T cell receptor beta chains originate from one sample sequenced in a study of blood T cell repertoires in COVID-19. Libraries were prepared by immunoSEQ multiplex PCR; TCRdb keeps only in-frame clonotypes and omits some of them. The sample gives approximately 120,000 clones, 80% to 90% of which show up once; about 10% is in the top ten. The source material was peripheral blood. The origin of the receptors is a human donor in a cohort sampled during active COVID-19.

The chain employs TRBV7-9 and TRBJ1-3; 9 bases agree with TRBD1. After removal of 5 bases from V and 2 bases from J, the junction contained 7 bases not matched to a gene. CDR3 size: 16 residues. The germline V gene encodes CDR1 SEHNR and CDR2 FQNEAQ (reference sequence). DNA of the CDR3: TGTGCCAGCAGCGTACAGGGGGCTGAGACTGGAAACACCATATATTTT. Translation: CASSVQGAETGNTIYF.

This CDR3 reads CASSYGTSGRAAYEQYF. The CDR3 DNA is TGTGCCAGCAGCTACGGGACTAGCGGGAGGGCCGCCTACGAGCAGTACTTC. The V gene is TRBV4-2, the J gene TRBJ2-7; 16 nucleotides agree with TRBD2. CDR1 LGHNA and CDR2 YNFKEQ come from the germline V gene. The CDR3 extends over 17 amino acids. Germline trimming cut 5 bases from V and 2 bases from J; bases unmatched to any gene: 6.

The rearrangement links TRBV5-8 to TRBJ2-2, with D tentatively TRBD2 (5 bases). CDR3 length equals 17 residues. Deletions cut 2 bases from V and 1 base from J, with 15 bases between. Germline CDR1 is SGHTS and CDR2 is YDEGEE. CDR3 sequence (DNA): TGTGCCAGCAGCTTCGGCGGGTTTGGGTTGAACACCGGGGAGCTGTTTTTT. Protein sequence: CASSFGGFGLNTGELFF.

V is TRBV28 and J is TRBJ2-7, with 8 bases identical to TRBD1. The ends lost 5 bases at V and 5 bases at J; junction bases unmatched: 8. Per germline, CDR1 MDHEN and CDR2 SYDVKM. This CDR3 region has 14 residues. The CDR3 sequence is CASSPPQGVNEQYF. The CDR3 nucleotides are TGTGCCAGCAGTCCGCCACAGGGGGTGAACGAGCAGTACTTC.

In its sample, this clone was seen once. This chain uses TRBV6-6 with TRBJ2-5; D call uncertain. The CDR3 extends over 11 amino acids. The V gene lost 6 bases and the J gene lost 1 base, with 3 bases spanning the gap. The V gene's germline CDR1 is MNHNY and CDR2 SVGAGI (reference sequence). Here the CDR3 reads CASRRQETQYF. For the CDR3, the DNA is TGTGCCAGCAGGCGCCAAGAGACCCAGTACTTC.

The chain uses TRBV9 and TRBJ2-5; D is ambiguous. Trimming took 3 bases from V and 2 from J, leaving 17 bases between them. Germline V gives CDR1 SGDLS, CDR2 YYNGEE. The CDR3 runs 16 residues. In nucleotides, the CDR3 is TGTGCCAGCAGCGGTGGCAGGTCAGTAGGTCAAGAGACCCAGTACTTC. It translates to CASSGGRSVGQETQYF.

The genes are TRBV5-6 and TRBJ1-2, with a weak D call TRBD1 (5 bases). Germline-derived CDR1 and CDR2 are SGHDT and YYEEEE. V was cut by 4 bases and J by 7 bases, with 23 bases left in between. The CDR3 extends over 16 amino acids. In DNA, the CDR3 is TGTGCCAGCAGCACCCAAGGAGGGGCCCCGGGCTTTGGCTACACCTTC. It encodes CASSTQGGAPGFGYTF. Variable domain in full (rest from reference TRBV5-6 and TRBJ1-2): DAGVTQSPTHLIKTRGQQVTLRCSPKSGHDTVSWYQQALGQGPQFIFQYYEEEERQRGNFPDRFSGHQFPNYSSELNVNALLLGDSALYLCASSTQGGAPGFGYTFGSGTRLTVV.

This chain links TRBV28 with TRBJ2-7; 8 bases align to TRBD2. This CDR3 has 14 amino acids. Germline-derived CDR1 and CDR2 are MDHEN and SYDVKM. V gave up 4 bases and J gave up 2 bases; unmatched junction bases: 4. The CDR3 here is CASSSGTRPYEQYF. The CDR3 DNA is TGTGCCAGCAGTTCCGGGACTAGGCCCTACGAGCAGTACTTC.

The V gene is TRBV11-1, the J gene TRBJ2-7, with 7 bases identical to TRBD2. The germline gives CDR1 SGHAT, CDR2 FQDESV (reference sequence). The CDR3 length is 15 residues. Trimming cost V 2 bases and J 2 bases; bases outside gene matches: 6. In DNA form, the CDR3 reads TGTGCCAGCAGCTTATTCGAGCGGGACCCCTACGAGCAGTACTTC. Encoded protein: CASSLFERDPYEQYF.

The chain joins TRBV3-1 (or the pseudogene TRBV3-2) to TRBJ2-7, with D maybe TRBD2 (6 bases). V was shortened by 8 bases and J by 3 bases, with 14 bases between the two germline ends. The germline CDR1 and CDR2 sequences are LGHDT and YNNKEL (reference sequence). The CDR3 sequence is 13 residues long. CDR3 nucleotide sequence: TGTGCCAGCTCGCGGGGCCGGGGCTACGAGCAGTACTTC. Translation: CASSRGRGYEQYF.

The chain uses TRBV6-5 and TRBJ1-5, with 8 bases aligning to TRBD1. Trimming cost V 0 bases and J 4 bases; bases outside gene matches: 2. Germline loops: CDR1 MNHEY, CDR2 SVGAGI. There are 15 residues in the CDR3. CDR3 DNA: TGTGCCAGCAGTTACTCCGACAGGGGAAATCAGCCCCAGCATTTT. This translates into CASSYSDRGNQPQHF.

The V and J genes are TRBV5-1 and TRBJ2-2, with D unresolved. CDR3 length: 14 residues. Germline V lookup: CDR1 SGHRS, CDR2 YFSETQ. V lost 5 bases, J lost 6 bases, and 14 bases lay in between. CDR3 amino acids: CASRPVEAPGELFF. CDR3 nucleotide sequence: TGCGCCAGCAGGCCGGTTGAGGCCCCCGGGGAGCTGTTTTTT.

The V and J genes are TRBV6-2 or TRBV6-3 and TRBJ2-5; 12 positions agree with TRBD2. Germline assignment: CDR1 MNHEY and CDR2 SVGEGT. CDR3 length: 16 amino acids. V was pared by 2 bases and J by 4 bases, with 5 bases of the junction left unmatched. DNA for the CDR3: TGTGCCAGCAGTTACGCGACTAGCGGGAGCGTAGAGACCCAGTACTTC. Translation: CASSYATSGSVETQYF.

The V gene is TRBV19, the J gene TRBJ2-7; TRBD2 matches 9 bases. This CDR3 contains 15 residues. The J segment lost 0 bases and the V segment lost 5 bases, leaving 5 bases of the junction unmatched. Germline loops: CDR1 LNHDA, CDR2 SQIVND (reference sequence). CDR3 amino acids: CASSPLAGTSYEQYF. The CDR3 coding sequence is TGTGCCAGTAGTCCGCTAGCGGGGACCTCCTACGAGCAGTACTTC. Complete variable domain (other parts from reference TRBV19 and TRBJ2-7): DGGITQSPKYLFRKEGQNVTLSCEQNLNHDAMYWYRQDPGQGLRLIYYSQIVNDFQKGDIAEGYSVSREKKESFPLTVTSAQKNPTAFYLCASSPLAGTSYEQYFGPGTRLTVT.

This chain connects TRBV6-2 or TRBV6-3 to TRBJ1-2, with D possibly being TRBD1 (6 bases). The CDR3 runs 17 residues. Trimming removed 5 bases from V and 0 bases from J, with 19 bases in between. Germline CDR1 reads MNHEY; CDR2 reads SVGEGT. CDR3 residues: CASSPRGASPSNYGYTF. CDR3 nucleotide sequence: TGTGCCAGCAGTCCGCGGGGGGCCAGCCCATCTAACTATGGCTACACCTTC.

The genes are TRBV30 and TRBJ2-7; 8 bases are a match to TRBD2. The CDR3 runs 14 residues. Germline values: CDR1 GTSNPN, CDR2 SVGIG (reference sequence). V was clipped by 6 bases and J by 2 bases; unmatched bases: 9. The CDR3 loop reads CACAISGNPYEQYF. CDR3 bases: TGTGCCTGCGCTATTAGCGGGAACCCCTACGAGCAGTACTTC.

This clone was observed a handful of times. The chain combines TRBV7-9 with TRBJ1-5; D gene ambiguous. The CDR3 totals 16 residues. V dropped 1 base and J dropped 7 bases, with 17 bases sitting between them. Per germline, CDR1 SEHNR and CDR2 FQNEAQ (reference sequence). The CDR3: CASSLGPGGSGQPQHF. DNA of the CDR3: TGTGCCAGCAGCTTAGGGCCCGGAGGGTCGGGACAGCCCCAGCATTTT. The full variable domain, its missing parts supplied by reference TRBV7-9 and TRBJ1-5, is DTGVSQNPRHKITKRGQNVTFRCDPISEHNRLYWYRQTLGQGPEFLTYFQNEAQLEKSRLLSDRFSAERPKGSFSTLEIQRTEQGDSAMYLCASSLGPGGSGQPQHFGDGTRLSIL.

CDR3 nucleotides: TGTGCCTGGGCTTCCCGGGGAAGGCAGCCCCAGCATTTT. Translated: CAWASRGRQPQHF. The chain uses TRBV30 and TRBJ1-5; D is uncertain. CDR1 is GTSNPN and CDR2 is SVGIG in the germline V gene (reference sequence). This CDR3 is 13 amino acids long. The ends were cut back, 5 bases at V and 7 bases at J, with 15 bases in the middle.

The rearrangement uses TRBV6-6 and TRBJ1-5; possible D gene TRBD1, 5 bases. V was shortened by 2 bases and J by 0 bases, with 11 bases between the two germline ends. CDR3 length: 16 residues. Germline V gene sequence: CDR1 MNHNY, CDR2 SVGAGI (reference sequence). The CDR3 bases are TGTGCCAGCAGTTACCCGACAGACATTAGCAATCAGCCCCAGCATTTT. Translation: CASSYPTDISNQPQHF.

CDR3 DNA sequence: TGTGCCAGCAGCTTGTTTATTAGGACTAGCGGGAGAAATGAGCAGTTCTTC. This codes for CASSLFIRTSGRNEQFF. The V call is TRBV5-8, the J call TRBJ2-1, with 13 nucleotides matching TRBD2. The CDR3 is 17 residues long. Germline V gene data show CDR1 as SGHTS and CDR2 as YDEGEE. The ends lost 1 base at V and 7 bases at J; junction bases unmatched: 8.

As to this clone: Other DNA sequences of this sample code for an identical CDR3. The V call is TRBV7-9, the J call TRBJ2-7; D unclear. Trimming cost V 2 bases and J 7 bases, with 9 bases left between them. Germline lookup yields CDR1 SEHNR and CDR2 FQNEAQ (reference sequence). The CDR3 is 12 amino acids. CDR3 sequence (DNA): TGTGCCAGCAGCTTATCCCCCGGGGAGCAGTACTTC. This gives the protein CASSLSPGEQYF.

The chain has TRBV9 and TRBJ2-3; D ambiguous. Trimming left V 4 bases short and J 0 bases short, with 15 bases between. Germline V gene sequence: CDR1 SGDLS, CDR2 YYNGEE. CDR3 length: 16 residues. CDR3 bases: TGTGCCAGCAGCCCTCATCACCGCGCTAGCACAGATACGCAGTATTTT. It translates to CASSPHHRASTDTQYF.

The rearrangement uses TRBV5-6 and TRBJ2-6; D not certain. Trimming stripped 4 bases from V and 1 base from J, with 3 bases between. Looked up from germline, CDR1 is SGHDT and CDR2 is YYEEEE. CDR3 length equals 13 residues. CDR3 coding DNA: TGTGCCAGCAGCCCATCTGGGGCCAACGTCCTGACTTTC. Its protein product is CASSPSGANVLTF.

The V call is TRBV30, the J call TRBJ1-3; TRBD1 matches at 7 bases. CDR1 is GTSNPN, CDR2 SVGIG, per germline (reference sequence). The ends lost 3 bases at V and 4 bases at J; junction bases unmatched: 9. The CDR3 length is 15 residues. Here the CDR3 reads CAWRRQGVQGNTIYF. The CDR3 DNA is TGTGCCTGGAGAAGACAGGGAGTACAGGGAAACACCATATATTTT.

In this sample, this clone turned up once. The chain recombines TRBV6-2 or TRBV6-3 with TRBJ1-1, with a tentative D call TRBD1 (5 bases). Trimming shortened V by 3 bases and J by 4 bases, and 12 bases separated the two germline ends. Germline V gene lookup returns CDR1 MNHEY and CDR2 SVGEGT. The CDR3 length is 14 residues. The CDR3 protein is CASSYTGGGTEAFF. The CDR3 coding sequence is TGTGCCAGCAGTTATACCGGGGGGGGCACTGAAGCTTTCTTT.

About this clone: The same CDR3 can be traced to other DNA sequences in this sample. V usage is TRBV4-3 and J usage is TRBJ1-2; D not certain. Trimming took off 1 base at V and 0 bases at J, with 6 bases between the two ends. The length of the CDR3 is 14 residues. The germline V gene encodes CDR1 LGHNA and CDR2 YSLEER. CDR3: CASSQGPANYGYTF. The CDR3 DNA reads as TGCGCCAGCAGCCAAGGTCCAGCTAACTATGGCTACACCTTC.